This TCR beta chain was recorded in a study of T cells in Graves' hyperthyroidism and ophthalmopathy. Study-level results: Among thyroid clonotypes expanded above 0.001, most also appeared in blood.

Using RNA transcripts as the source, TCR beta CDR3 regions were amplified. The HTBI set primed first-round TCR CDR3 RT-PCR. TCRdb re-derived calls from the multiplex PCR reads in MiXCR, one entry per CDR3 protein. The sample lists some 620,000 distinct CDR3 sequences; roughly 17% were seen once. Germline CDR1 is SGHDN and CDR2 is FVKESK. V was clipped by 1 base and J by 4 bases, with 13 bases between them. The CDR3 is 15 residues long. With regard to this clonotype: What it binds is not known.

This TCR derives from a woman aged 25 to 39 with Graves' hyperthyroidism. The material sequenced was blood. The V and J genes are TRBV14 and TRBJ1-2; possibly TRBD1 for D (6 bases). CDR3 loop: CASSQAQGSSYGYTF. CDR3 DNA sequence: TGTGCCAGCAGCCAAGCACAGGGATCGTCCTATGGCTACACCTTC.